The next 9 T cell receptor beta chains were all read from a single sample in a study of blood T cell repertoires in COVID-19. Generated by immunoSEQ multiplex PCR, the TCRdb table keeps only in-frame clones and is missing some. The top ten clones hold approximately 2.4% of a sample with about 220,000 clones, 85% of them seen once. The specimen was peripheral blood. Every receptor here comes from a woman in her 70s with COVID-19, enrolled during active disease.

The genes are TRBV7-9 and TRBJ1-1; D ambiguous. Germline V lookup: CDR1 SEHNR, CDR2 FQNEAQ (reference sequence). Trimming removed 5 bases at V and 3 bases at J, with 10 bases between. The CDR3 length is 13 residues. CDR3 region: CASSLYRDTEAFF. CDR3 DNA sequence: TGTGCCAGCAGCCTATATCGGGACACTGAAGCTTTCTTT.

This chain uses TRBV18 with TRBJ1-4; TRBD1 agrees at 9 bases. This CDR3 is built from 14 residues. The V gene's germline CDR1 is KGHSH and CDR2 LQKENI. V lost 3 bases, J lost 6 bases, and 2 bases stayed unmatched. The CDR3 region is CASSPRTGDEKLFF. The CDR3 nucleotides are TGTGCCAGCTCACCCAGGACAGGGGATGAAAAACTGTTTTTT.

CDR3 coding DNA: TGTGCCAGCAGCTGGTCAGATGGAAACACCATATATTTT. It encodes CASSWSDGNTIYF. The chain joins TRBV11-1 to TRBJ1-3; D is unclear. The V end lost 4 bases, the J end lost 3 bases, and 7 bases lay between the germline ends. CDR1 SGHAT and CDR2 FQDESV come from the germline V gene (reference sequence). This CDR3 is built from 13 residues.

The chain links TRBV7-2 to TRBJ2-1; TRBD2 agrees at 8 bases. J gave up 8 bases and V 2 bases, and 11 bases lay outside the gene matches. This CDR3 is built from 16 residues. Germline V CDR1 and CDR2: SGHTA, FQGNSA. The CDR3 loop is CASSLSPSGGGHEQFF. DNA for the CDR3: TGTGCCAGCAGCTTAAGTCCTTCGGGGGGGGGCCATGAGCAGTTCTTC.

This clone has a single count. The chain is built from TRBV6-1 and TRBJ1-5, with 7 bases fitting TRBD1. The J segment lost 3 bases and the V segment lost 1 base, leaving 3 bases of the junction unmatched. The CDR3 loop spans 15 amino acids. Per the germline V gene, CDR1 is MNHNS and CDR2 is SASEGT. The CDR3 DNA sequence: TGTGCCAGCAGTGAAGGACAGGGCTTCAATCAGCCCCAGCATTTT. Translation gives CASSEGQGFNQPQHF.

This sequence joins TRBV27 and TRBJ2-7; 7 positions agree with TRBD2. The CDR3 consists of 13 residues. Germline V gives CDR1 MNHEY, CDR2 SMNVEV (reference sequence). The trim removed 6 bases at V and 3 bases at J, leaving 5 bases unmatched. The CDR3 loop is CASSPTSSYEQYF. The DNA of the CDR3 is TGTGCCAGCAGCCCGACTAGCAGCTACGAGCAGTACTTC.

This rearrangement joins TRBV6-6 to TRBJ1-5; D perhaps matches TRBD1 (5 bases). In germline, CDR1 is MNHNY, CDR2 SVGAGI (reference sequence). With 7 bases removed from V and 4 bases from J, the gap between germline ends came to 20 bases. The length of the CDR3 is 16 residues. CDR3 sequence reads: CASTELGGTRNQPQHF. The CDR3 nucleotides are TGTGCCAGCACCGAACTGGGGGGTACGCGAAATCAGCCCCAGCATTTT.

This chain connects TRBV19 to TRBJ2-7; 9 nucleotides line up with TRBD2. With 5 bases clipped from V and 7 bases from J, the junction kept 12 bases outside the gene matches. From germline, CDR1 is LNHDA and CDR2 SQIVND (reference sequence). This CDR3 is built from 15 residues. DNA of the CDR3: TGTGCCAGTAGTCCCATGGCGGGAGGGCCCCGGGAGCAGTACTTC. Protein product: CASSPMAGGPREQYF.

V and J are TRBV10-3 and TRBJ2-2; weak D call: TRBD1 (6 bases). V dropped 0 bases and J dropped 1 base, with 6 bases sitting between them. The CDR3 runs to 15 residues. Per germline, CDR1 ENHRY and CDR2 SYGVKD. CDR3 in DNA: TGTGCCATCAGTGAGTCGGACAGGAACACCGGGGAGCTGTTTTTT. Protein: CAISESDRNTGELFF.